Following are 27 T cell receptor beta chains from one sample sequenced in a study of breast tumors, draining lymph nodes, adjacent tissues. Axillary draining lymph nodes of breast cancer patients supplied the node samples. TCRdb reanalysed the multiplex PCR reads using MiXCR and keeps one entry per CDR3 protein. The sample records 150,000 to 200,000 distinct CDR3 sequences, roughly 31% being singletons. Sequencing used axillary lymph node tissue. The receptors shown here come from a female donor with breast cancer. Some clones in this sample may be carry-over from other donors' samples.

This clonotype was recorded a few times. This chain uses TRBV6-2 or TRBV6-3 with TRBJ1-2; no firm D call. Germline assignment: CDR1 MNHEY and CDR2 SVGEGT. The CDR3 contains 14 residues. V lost 7 bases and J 3 bases, leaving 15 bases between the germline ends. CDR3 in DNA: TGTGCCAGCAACCCCGGGCCCTCTTACTATGGCTACACCTTC. It translates to CASNPGPSYYGYTF.

About this clonotype: A much larger clonotype is one base distant, so this may be a read error. The rearrangement joins TRBV20-1 to TRBJ2-7; D gene uncertain. The CDR3 is made up of 11 amino acids. Per the germline V gene, CDR1 is DFQATT and CDR2 is SNEGSKA (reference sequence). CDR3: CSVRPSYEQSF. The CDR3 nucleotides read TGCAGTGTACGGCCTTCCTACGAGCAGTCCTTC.

Many counts were recorded for this clonotype. The rearrangement uses TRBV15 and TRBJ1-1; no definite D call. CDR3 size: 13 residues. V lost 1 base, J lost 5 bases, and 8 bases lay in between. Germline V gene data show CDR1 as LNHNV and CDR2 as YYDKDF (reference sequence). CDR3 in DNA: TGTGCCACCAGCAGAGCTAAAGGTACTGAAGCTTTCTTT. This codes for CATSRAKGTEAFF.

Many counts were recorded for this clonotype. The chain joins TRBV11-3 to TRBJ2-7; tentatively, D is TRBD1 (6 bases). The CDR3 runs to 13 residues. Germline-derived CDR1 and CDR2 are SGHNT and YENEEA. V shed 5 bases and J shed 7 bases, with 15 bases lying between them. CDR3 residues: CASSPGGQREQYF. The CDR3 coding sequence is TGTGCCAGCAGCCCTGGGGGCCAGCGTGAGCAGTACTTC.

The sample holds a few counts of this clonotype. The V and J genes are TRBV11-2 and TRBJ2-1; tentative D call: TRBD2 (5 bases). The length of the CDR3 is 16 residues. CDR1 and CDR2 from the germline V gene are SGHAT and FQNNGV. Trimming pared 7 bases from V and 4 bases from J, leaving 20 bases between. The CDR3 loop reads CASTTPRGARYNEQFF. In DNA, the CDR3 is TGTGCCAGCACCACCCCCCGGGGAGCAAGATACAATGAGCAGTTCTTC.

Many counts were recorded for this clonotype. The J gene is TRBJ2-5, the V gene TRBV6-2 or TRBV6-3; D unclear. Trimming took 6 bases from V and 5 from J, leaving 10 bases between them. The CDR3 length is 12 residues. CDR1 and CDR2 (germline): MNHEY, SVGEGT. Here the CDR3 reads CASSPSDETQYF. The CDR3 DNA sequence: TGTGCCAGCAGCCCCTCAGATGAGACCCAGTACTTC.

This clonotype came up many times. The chain carries TRBV20-1 and TRBJ2-1; D may correspond to TRBD1 or TRBD2 (5 bases each). The CDR3 is made up of 13 amino acids. Germline assignment: CDR1 DFQATT and CDR2 SNEGSKA (reference sequence). Trimming removed 5 bases at V and 10 bases at J, with 18 bases between. The CDR3 sequence is CSALTGTNREQFF. The CDR3 DNA follows: TGCAGTGCTTTAACCGGGACCAATAGAGAGCAGTTCTTC.

Many counts were recorded for this clonotype. This chain joins TRBV6-1 and TRBJ1-2; no clear D. V was cut by 1 base and J by 2 bases, with 11 bases left in between. Germline CDR1 is MNHNS and CDR2 is SASEGT. The CDR3 has 15 residues. CDR3 sequence: CASSEVGLFNYGYTF. The CDR3 DNA reads TGTGCCAGCAGTGAAGTTGGGCTGTTCAACTATGGCTACACCTTC.

Notes on this clonotype: A read error is possible here, since a much larger clone lies one base away. The CDR3 end shows no conserved phenylalanine or tryptophan, and so a read error is likely. V usage is TRBV12-3 or TRBV12-4 and J usage is TRBJ2-1; 12 bases align to TRBD2. J gave up 7 bases and V 5 bases, and 6 bases lay outside the gene matches. The CDR3 runs to 15 residues. The CDR3: CASSPLAGGPNEQFL. The CDR3 DNA sequence: TGTGCCAGCAGTCCCCTAGCGGGGGGGCCAAATGAGCAGTTCCTC.

This clonotype was counted once. V gene TRBV15 combines with J gene TRBJ2-5; TRBD2 matches at 9 bases. The CDR3 loop spans 17 amino acids. Germline assignment: CDR1 LNHNV and CDR2 YYDKDF (reference sequence). Trimming cost V 2 bases and J 4 bases; bases outside gene matches: 11. The CDR3 bases are TGTGCCACCAGCAGACTAAAGTCTAGCGGGATGGGAGAGACCCAGTACTTC. Its protein is CATSRLKSSGMGETQYF.

This clonotype has at least ten counts. The V gene is TRBV28, the J gene TRBJ1-2; D gene unclear. Germline values: CDR1 MDHEN, CDR2 SYDVKM. Trimming took off 4 bases at V and 8 bases at J, with 11 bases between the two ends. CDR3 length: 12 amino acids. CDR3 loop: CASSSGPWGYTF. The CDR3 DNA is TGTGCCAGCAGTTCGGGCCCCTGGGGCTACACCTTC.

Comments on this clonotype: With a much larger clone just one base away, this may be a read error. This chain connects TRBV5-1 to TRBJ2-7, with D unresolved. This CDR3 is 13 amino acids long. Germline V gives CDR1 SGHRS, CDR2 YFSETQ. The CDR3 is CASSLVGSYDQYF. DNA of the CDR3: TGCGCCAGCAGCTTGGTAGGCTCCTACGACCAGTACTTC.

The chain recombines TRBV6-2 or TRBV6-3 with TRBJ1-4; possibly TRBD1 for D (5 bases). Germline V gene sequence: CDR1 MNHEY, CDR2 SVGEGT. There are 15 residues in the CDR3. With 6 bases removed from V and 5 bases from J, the gap between germline ends came to 16 bases. DNA of the CDR3: TGTGCCAGCAGACCCCCGGGACGAGGGAATGAAAAACTGTTTTTT. It yields the protein CASRPPGRGNEKLFF.

This clonotype was observed at least ten times. This rearrangement joins TRBV7-3 to TRBJ2-1; unclear D gene. CDR3 size: 13 residues. V was trimmed by 1 base and J by 2 bases, leaving 3 bases between them. CDR1 and CDR2 (germline): SGHTA, FQGTGA. CDR3 bases: TGTGCCAGCAGCTTAAACCCCTACAATGAGCAGTTCTTC. This sequence encodes CASSLNPYNEQFF.

This clonotype has ten or more counts. The rearrangement joins TRBV29-1 to TRBJ2-5; D unclear. The CDR3 runs to 14 residues. V was pared by 1 base and J by 1 base, with 10 bases between. Looked up from germline, CDR1 is SQVTM and CDR2 is ANQGSEA. DNA for the CDR3: TGCAGCGTTGAAGGATCCCATATCCAAGAGACCCAGTACTTC. Protein: CSVEGSHIQETQYF.

This clonotype was observed at least ten times. The rearrangement joins TRBV10-3 to TRBJ2-7; tentatively, D is TRBD2 (7 bases). V dropped 6 bases and J dropped 4 bases, with 13 bases sitting between them. CDR1 ENHRY and CDR2 SYGVKD come from the germline V gene. The CDR3 consists of 13 residues. The CDR3 DNA is TGTGCCATCAGGTGGGCGGGGGCTTACGAGCAGTACTTC. Its protein is CAIRWAGAYEQYF.

This clonotype came up many times. DNA for the CDR3: TGTGCCAGCAGCCGGTCTAGCGGACAAGAGACCCAGTACTTC. This encodes CASSRSSGQETQYF. V gene TRBV5-4 combines with J gene TRBJ2-5; 7 nucleotides agree with TRBD2. The CDR3 extends over 14 amino acids. Germline CDR1 SGHNT, CDR2 YYREEE (reference sequence). V shed 4 bases, J shed 2 bases, and the junction held 5 bases outside the gene matches.

In its sample, this clonotype was seen many times. The gene calls are TRBV3-1 and TRBJ1-6, with D hard to call. The V gene's germline CDR1 is LGHDT and CDR2 YNNKEL (reference sequence). CDR3 length: 13 residues. V lost 8 bases to trimming and J lost 8 bases, with 13 bases between them. CDR3 coding DNA: TGTGCCAGCGGCGGCGACGGTGATTCACCCCTCCACTTT. Amino acid sequence: CASGGDGDSPLHF.

There are many counts of this clonotype. CDR3 DNA sequence: TGTGCCAGCAGCTTAGATTGGGGCGAGCAGTACTTC. Protein sequence: CASSLDWGEQYF. V and J are TRBV7-9 and TRBJ2-7; D remains ambiguous. V gave up 1 base and J gave up 6 bases, with 7 bases separating them. CDR1 and CDR2 (germline): SEHNR, FQNEAQ (reference sequence). This CDR3 region has 12 residues.

In this sample, this clonotype turned up a few times. This rearrangement joins TRBV18 to TRBJ2-2, with D unclear. In germline, CDR1 is KGHSH, CDR2 LQKENI. The CDR3 loop spans 14 amino acids. V was clipped by 2 bases and J by 2 bases, with 6 bases between them. CDR3 sequence reads: CASSPSRNTGELFF. Here the CDR3 DNA reads TGTGCCAGCTCACCAAGCAGAAACACCGGGGAGCTGTTTTTT.

This clonotype was picked up a small number of times. J is TRBJ1-5 and V is TRBV28, with 8 bases that match TRBD1. The CDR3 length is 17 residues. Germline V lookup: CDR1 MDHEN, CDR2 SYDVKM. The ends lost 5 bases at V and 0 bases at J; junction bases unmatched: 9. CDR3 DNA sequence: TGTGCCAGCAGTAGGGGACAGGTCCCATATAGCAATCAGCCCCAGCATTTT. As protein: CASSRGQVPYSNQPQHF.

This clonotype was detected only a few times. This is likely a read error, given that the CDR3 carries no conserved phenylalanine or tryptophan at its end. J is TRBJ2-5 and V is TRBV7-9; 10 nucleotides agree with TRBD2. CDR3 length: 14 residues. The germline V gene encodes CDR1 SEHNR and CDR2 FQNEAQ (reference sequence). J lost 5 bases, V lost 9 bases, and 9 bases had no gene match. The CDR3 loop is CASTLAGVMETQYP. The DNA for the CDR3 is TGTGCCAGTACTCTAGCGGGAGTAATGGAGACCCAGTACCCC.

This clonotype showed up many times. The chain uses TRBV3-1 and TRBJ2-5; D possibly corresponds to TRBD1 (6 bases). The V gene lost 3 bases and the J gene lost 0 bases, with 8 bases spanning the gap. CDR3 length: 14 residues. CDR1 and CDR2 from the germline V gene are LGHDT and YNNKEL (reference sequence). The CDR3 sequence is CASSQWDNQETQYF. CDR3 bases: TGTGCCAGCAGCCAGTGGGACAACCAAGAGACCCAGTACTTC.

The rearrangement joins TRBV20-1 to TRBJ2-6, with 7 positions matching TRBD2. In germline, CDR1 is DFQATT, CDR2 SNEGSKA (reference sequence). CDR3 length equals 18 residues. J was trimmed by 1 base and V by 3 bases; bases with no gene match: 12. The CDR3 nucleotides are TGCAGTGCTAGGGATCCGGGGGGAGGGTCTTCTGGGGCCAACGTCCTGACTTTC. This codes for CSARDPGGGSSGANVLTF.

Ten or more counts support this clonotype. This chain joins TRBV11-2 and TRBJ1-3; unclear D gene. The V end was cut by 0 bases, the J end by 2 bases, with 11 bases between. Germline V gene sequence: CDR1 SGHAT, CDR2 FQNNGV. The CDR3 has 16 residues. This CDR3 reads CASSLDRWKTGNTIYF. For the CDR3, the DNA is TGTGCCAGCAGCTTAGATCGGTGGAAGACTGGAAACACCATATATTTT.

This rearrangement joins TRBV18 to TRBJ1-6, with TRBD1 as a possible D gene (5 bases). CDR1 is KGHSH and CDR2 is LQKENI in the germline V gene. V was shortened by 2 bases and J by 14 bases, with 13 bases between the two germline ends. The CDR3 totals 13 residues. CDR3 region: CASSPGVQATLHF. CDR3 in DNA: TGTGCCAGCTCACCAGGTGTACAGGCCACCCTCCACTTT.

In this sample, this clonotype turned up many times. This chain connects TRBV7-9 to TRBJ1-2, with no clear D. The germline V gene has CDR1 SEHNR and CDR2 FQNEAQ (reference sequence). The germline V and J ends were trimmed by 3 bases and 3 bases, with 5 bases remaining between them. The CDR3 runs to 12 residues. The CDR3 spells CASSLPDYGYTF. CDR3 DNA sequence: TGTGCCAGCAGCTTGCCTGACTATGGCTACACCTTC.